Listed below are T cell receptor beta chains from one sample, sequenced in a study of blood T cell repertoires in COVID-19. TCRdb's table, derived via immunoSEQ multiplex PCR, lists solely in-frame clones and lacks some. The sample comprises roughly 42,000 clones, 70% to 85% of which are singletons, and 12% rests with the top ten. The sample consisted of peripheral blood. The receptors derive from a human donor in a cohort sampled during active COVID-19. Each CDR3 is given with its conserved first and last residue. The D gene is left open where the match is weak. Clone size is given for some rows only: seen once, a few or many times, or a class if the clone is expanded.

d_call,clone_size,v_call,j_call,cdr3_nt,cdr3_aa
NA,NA,TRBV11-2,TRBJ1-2,TGTGCCAGCAGCCTAAACAGGGTGCGTGGCTACACCTTC,CASSLNRVRGYTF
NA,medium-sized,TRBV3-1/TRBV3-2,TRBJ1-2,TGTGCCAGCAGCCAAGTTTCTCGGGGTTCAAACTATGGCTACACCTTC,CASSQVSRGSNYGYTF
NA,NA,TRBV5-4,TRBJ1-2,TGTGCCAGCAGGGGATGGTTAGGGGCGCGGGGCTACACCTTC,CASRGWLGARGYTF
NA,NA,TRBV7-9,TRBJ2-3,TGTGCCAGCAGCTTAGGGGCGGGGACGACTAGCACAGATACGCAGTATTTT,CASSLGAGTTSTDTQYF
TRBD1,NA,TRBV5-1,TRBJ1-4,TGCGCCAGCAGCTTTGGCAATCTCGGGACAGCCTATGAAAAACTGTTTTTT,CASSFGNLGTAYEKLFF
TRBD1,NA,TRBV24-1,TRBJ2-7,TGTGCCACCAGTGATTATGGACAGGGGATTTCGGGAGAGCAGTACTTC,CATSDYGQGISGEQYF
NA,NA,TRBV7-6,TRBJ2-3,TGTGCCAGCAGCTTAGGACACTCTGCCACGCAGTATTTT,CASSLGHSATQYF
TRBD1,NA,TRBV28,TRBJ1-2,TGTGCCAGCAGTTTTTTCCCAACAGGGGCTAAGGGCTACACCTTC,CASSFFPTGAKGYTF
NA,NA,TRBV18,TRBJ2-5,TGTGCCAGCTCACCTTGGCAGGGAGGCGAGACCCAGTACTTC,CASSPWQGGETQYF
NA,NA,TRBV21-1,TRBJ1-5,TGTGCCAGCAGCAAAGAAGGAGCCCCCTGCCTCGGTCAGCCCCAGCATTTT,CASSKEGAPCLGQPQHF
TRBD1,NA,TRBV3-1/TRBV3-2,TRBJ1-4,TGTGCCAGCAGCCAAGACACTACAGGGGATGATGAAAAACTGTTTTTT,CASSQDTTGDDEKLFF
TRBD1,once,TRBV5-4,TRBJ2-3,TGTGCCAGCAGCGGTGGCCGAGGGGGCTCCCTGCCGGGTACGCAGTATTTT,CASSGGRGGSLPGTQYF
TRBD2,NA,TRBV2,TRBJ2-7,TGTGCCACCCGACTAGCGGGGGGCCCCGAGCAGTACTTC,CATRLAGGPEQYF
TRBD1,NA,TRBV7-2,TRBJ1-5,TGTGCCAGCAGCTTAGATGGGACAGGGCTCCCCCAGCCCCAGCATTTT,CASSLDGTGLPQPQHF
NA,NA,TRBV5-1,TRBJ2-1,TGCGCCAGCAGCTTGGAGCCAGCAGGGTCAAATGAGCAGTTCTTC,CASSLEPAGSNEQFF
NA,once,TRBV6-5,TRBJ1-3,TGTGCCAGTAACAGGGACCCAAGCTCTGGAAACACCATATATTTT,CASNRDPSSGNTIYF
NA,NA,TRBV9,TRBJ1-1,TGTGCCAGCAGCCCCCGGGTGGGGAACACTGAAGCTTTCTTT,CASSPRVGNTEAFF
TRBD1,NA,TRBV11-2,TRBJ2-2,TGTGCCAGCAGCTCGTACCGGGACAGGGGTTCGAACACCGGGGAGCTGTTTTTT,CASSSYRDRGSNTGELFF
TRBD1,NA,TRBV2,TRBJ1-1,TGTGCCAGCCTCCTTAGAGGGGGCGGAACTGAAGCTTTCTTT,CASLLRGGGTEAFF
NA,NA,TRBV9,TRBJ2-7,TGTGCCAGCAGCGGTGGGGGCCTAACCTACGAGCAGTACTTC,CASSGGGLTYEQYF
NA,NA,TRBV6-5,TRBJ1-6,TGTGCCAGCGCCCTCCGAGCAGGGCTGAGTTCACCCCTCCACTTT,CASALRAGLSSPLHF
NA,few,TRBV4-3,TRBJ1-1,TGCGCCAGCAGCCAAACAGGGAACACTGAAGCTTTCTTT,CASSQTGNTEAFF
TRBD1,NA,TRBV27,TRBJ1-1,TGTGCCAGCAGTTATGACAGGGGGCGGGTGAGCACTGAAGCTTTCTTT,CASSYDRGRVSTEAFF
NA,once,TRBV5-4,TRBJ2-7,TGTGCCAGCAGCTTAGGTCGCGGGCTTGGGAAGCAGTACTTC,CASSLGRGLGKQYF
NA,NA,TRBV5-1,TRBJ1-5,TGCGCCAGCAATGCAGGGGTGGGTCAGCCCCAGCATTTT,CASNAGVGQPQHF
NA,NA,TRBV6-5,TRBJ1-2,TGTGCCAGCTTACTACCGCAATCTAACTATGGCTACACCTTC,CASLLPQSNYGYTF
NA,NA,TRBV4-1,TRBJ1-1,TGCGCCAGCAGCCAAGAGGGTCAGGGCGGAGCTGAAGCTTTCTTT,CASSQEGQGGAEAFF
NA,NA,TRBV5-1,TRBJ2-1,TGCGCCAGCAGCCCGAGGGGGGACGTAGCGGGTGAGCAGTTCTTC,CASSPRGDVAGEQFF
NA,NA,TRBV6-2/TRBV6-3,TRBJ2-3,TGTGCCAGCAGCAACCCTAGAGATACGCAGTATTTT,CASSNPRDTQYF
TRBD2,NA,TRBV7-9,TRBJ2-2,TGTGCCAGCAGCCAGGGACTAGCGGGGGTGAACACCGGGGAGCTGTTTTTT,CASSQGLAGVNTGELFF
NA,NA,TRBV12-3/TRBV12-4,TRBJ1-2,TGTGCCAGCGGCGATACAGGGCTCTATGGCTACACCTTC,CASGDTGLYGYTF
TRBD2,NA,TRBV7-3,TRBJ2-2,TGTGCCAGCAGCTCAGGACTAGCGGGGGGACCCCAGGGAACCACCGGGGAGCTGTTTTTT,CASSSGLAGGPQGTTGELFF
NA,NA,TRBV7-9,TRBJ1-1,TGTGCCAGCAGCCTGCGGGGGAACACTGAAGCTTTCTTT,CASSLRGNTEAFF
NA,NA,TRBV4-2,TRBJ1-5,TGTGCCAGCAGCCAACAGGGTCAGCCCCAGCATTTT,CASSQQGQPQHF
NA,NA,TRBV7-3,TRBJ2-3,TGTGCCAGCAGCCGCGGGGTCTTAAGCACAGATACGCAGTATTTT,CASSRGVLSTDTQYF
TRBD1,NA,TRBV3-1/TRBV3-2,TRBJ2-1,TGTGCCAGCAGCCAACCTACAGGGGCCGAGCAGTTCTTC,CASSQPTGAEQFF
NA,NA,TRBV5-1,TRBJ1-2,TGCGCCAGCAGCTTAAGGACAGATGCTAACTATGGCTACACCTTC,CASSLRTDANYGYTF
TRBD2,NA,TRBV5-1,TRBJ2-3,TGCGCCAGCAGCTCCGGGACTAGCGGGGGGAAAACAGATACGCAGTATTTT,CASSSGTSGGKTDTQYF
TRBD1,NA,TRBV7-3,TRBJ1-1,TGTGCCAGCAGCAAGGGGACAGCGAACACTGAAGCTTTCTTT,CASSKGTANTEAFF
TRBD1,NA,TRBV5-1,TRBJ2-2,TGCGCCAGCAGACTTTGGGGACAGGGACACGGGGAGCTGTTTTTT,CASRLWGQGHGELFF
NA,NA,TRBV28,TRBJ2-7,TGTGCCAGCAGTCCCAAGTCCCTAGCAGGGGGGGAGCAGTACTTC,CASSPKSLAGGEQYF
TRBD1,NA,TRBV6-6,TRBJ1-1,TGTGCCAGCAGTCATTGGACAGGGGATGACACTGAAGCTTTCTTT,CASSHWTGDDTEAFF
NA,NA,TRBV7-4,TRBJ1-1,TGTGCCAGCAGCTTAGACAGGGATAGTCATCGGACCACTGAAGCTTTCTTT,CASSLDRDSHRTTEAFF
NA,medium-sized,TRBV2,TRBJ1-2,TGTGCCAGCAGTGAAAAGCTCAACTATGGCTACACCTTC,CASSEKLNYGYTF
TRBD2,once,TRBV28,TRBJ2-2,TGTGCCAGCAGACCTTCTAGCGGGGGGGCCGGGGAGCTGTTTTTT,CASRPSSGGAGELFF
NA,NA,TRBV20-1,TRBJ1-1,TGCAGTGCTAGGGGACACCAAGCTTTCTTT,CSARGHQAFF
NA,few,TRBV5-6,TRBJ1-5,TGTGCCAGCAGCGTCCAGGGGTGGAATCAGCCCCAGCATTTT,CASSVQGWNQPQHF
NA,NA,TRBV11-3,TRBJ2-2,TGTGCCAGCAGCTTGGGGGCAGCCGGGGAGCTGTTTTTT,CASSLGAAGELFF
TRBD1,NA,TRBV6-4,TRBJ1-1,TGTGCCAGCAGTGACTGGGACAGGGGGCTTTGGACTGAAGCTTTCTTT,CASSDWDRGLWTEAFF
NA,NA,TRBV7-2,TRBJ2-7,TGTGCCAGCAGCTTAATCGGCGGCCACCCCCACGAGCAGTACTTC,CASSLIGGHPHEQYF
NA,NA,TRBV2,TRBJ2-7,TGTGCCAGCAGTGAAGGTGTAGGGGTTCCCTACGAGCAGTACTTC,CASSEGVGVPYEQYF
TRBD1,few,TRBV6-6,TRBJ2-7,TGTGCCACCTCCGGACAGGGAAGCTCCTACGAGCAGTACTTC,CATSGQGSSYEQYF